The 22 T cell receptor beta chains reported below all come from one sample, sequenced in a study of response to subunit inactivated influenza vaccine. Using its own MiXCR run on the RT-PCR reads, TCRdb lists one record per CDR3 protein. This table holds about 540,000 distinct CDR3 sequences, less than 25% found once. These data also featured in a second study, about T cells expressing NK-cell markers. This second study notes: The TCR beta cDNA came from 5'RACE template switching with UMIs.

The source material was CD4+ T cells sorted from PBMCs, sampled 11 to 12 days after vaccination. The receptors come from a man in his fifties who received an inactivated influenza vaccine.

The V call is TRBV24-1, the J call TRBJ2-1, with D perhaps TRBD1 (6 bases). In germline, CDR1 is KGHDR, CDR2 SFDVKD. This CDR3 comprises 16 residues. Trimming removed 3 bases at V and 4 bases at J, with 15 bases between. In DNA form, the CDR3 reads TGTGCCACCAGTGATGCGGACAGCACATTTTACAATGAGCAGTTCTTC. It specifies CATSDADSTFYNEQFF.

V and J are TRBV3-1 and TRBJ2-2, with TRBD1 as a possible D gene (6 bases). V was clipped by 2 bases and J by 0 bases, with 10 bases between them. The CDR3 has 16 residues. Germline V gives CDR1 LGHDT, CDR2 YNNKEL (reference sequence). The DNA for the CDR3 is TGTGCCAGCAGCCAAACCGGGACAACGAACACCGGGGAGCTGTTTTTT. Its translation: CASSQTGTTNTGELFF.

V gene TRBV6-6 combines with J gene TRBJ2-1; 12 nucleotides line up with TRBD2. V lost 6 bases and J lost 8; bases outside the gene matches: 17. This CDR3 is built from 18 residues. Per the germline V gene, CDR1 is MNHNY and CDR2 is SVGAGI (reference sequence). The CDR3 DNA follows: TGTGCCAGCAGGCCCGCCTTGGGGACTAGCGGGCAGGGACATGAGCAGTTCTTC. Translated, it gives CASRPALGTSGQGHEQFF.

This clonotype was seen more than once but under ten times. The CDR3 DNA is TGCGCCAGCAGCCCCCCCCCGGGACAGGGGAGCCAAGAGACCCAGTACTTC. It specifies CASSPPPGQGSQETQYF. This chain links TRBV5-1 with TRBJ2-5; 10 bases are a match to TRBD1. Germline values: CDR1 SGHRS, CDR2 YFSETQ. The CDR3 covers 17 residues. V trimming: 4 bases; J trimming: 1 base; junction bases outside the gene matches: 10. Together with reference TRBV5-1 and TRBJ2-5, the CDR3 gives the full variable domain: KAGVTQTPRYLIKTRGQQVTLSCSPISGHRSVSWYQQTPGQGLQFLFEYFSETQRNKGNFPGRFSGRQFSNSRSEMNVSTLELGDSALYLCASSPPPGQGSQETQYFGPGTRLLVL.

The chain carries TRBV9 and TRBJ2-1; weak D call: TRBD2 (7 bases). The germline V gene has CDR1 SGDLS and CDR2 YYNGEE. Trimming cost V 0 bases and J 7 bases, with 20 bases left between them. This CDR3 region has 17 residues. The CDR3 sequence is CASSVGPLPGGHNEQFF. In nucleotides, the CDR3 is TGTGCCAGCAGCGTAGGCCCCCTACCGGGGGGCCATAATGAGCAGTTCTTC.

This clonotype was observed a few times. The chain joins TRBV28 to TRBJ2-3; D possibly matches TRBD1 or TRBD2 (6 bases each). CDR3 length equals 15 residues. The germline V and J ends were trimmed by 6 bases and 3 bases, with 16 bases remaining between them. CDR1 is MDHEN and CDR2 is SYDVKM in the germline V gene. This chain's CDR3 is CASRRDTRMTDTQYF. In DNA, the CDR3 is TGTGCCAGCAGGCGGGACACTAGGATGACAGATACGCAGTATTTT.

The chain uses TRBV5-1 and TRBJ2-5; tentative D call: TRBD2 (5 bases). Deletions cut 1 base from V and 5 bases from J, with 12 bases between. There are 14 residues in the CDR3. The germline CDR1 and CDR2 sequences are SGHRS and YFSETQ. The CDR3 region is CASSLLRAGETQYF. CDR3 nucleotides: TGCGCCAGCAGCTTGCTGAGGGCCGGGGAGACCCAGTACTTC.

The V gene is TRBV7-2, the J gene TRBJ2-7, with D possibly matching TRBD1 (5 bases). Germline V lookup: CDR1 SGHTA, CDR2 FQGNSA. The CDR3 consists of 15 residues. V lost 0 bases and J lost 4, with 13 bases in between. The CDR3 reads CASSLASGSRYEQYF. As DNA, the CDR3 is TGTGCCAGCAGCTTAGCCTCAGGGTCCCGTTACGAGCAGTACTTC.

V is TRBV28 and J is TRBJ2-4; 8 bases agree with TRBD1. Germline V gene lookup returns CDR1 MDHEN and CDR2 SYDVKM. V shed 5 bases, J shed 8 bases, and the junction held 14 bases outside the gene matches. The CDR3 runs 16 residues. The CDR3 DNA reads as TGTGCCAGCAGTGGAGCGCCAGGGACAGGTGAGGACATTCAGTACTTC. Protein sequence: CASSGAPGTGEDIQYF.

The chain joins TRBV10-1 to TRBJ1-2; the match to TRBD1 covers 7 bases. The V segment lost 4 bases and the J segment 7 bases; nucleotides outside the gene matches: 6. Germline CDR1 reads WNHNN; CDR2 reads SYGVQD (reference sequence). This CDR3 comprises 13 residues. The CDR3 DNA follows: TGCGCCAGCAGTGGACCACAGGGGTCTGGCTACACCTTC. It specifies CASSGPQGSGYTF.

The chain recombines TRBV12-3 or TRBV12-4 with TRBJ2-7; D not resolved. Trimming cost V 6 bases and J 6 bases, with 15 bases left between them. The CDR3 length is 13 residues. The CDR3 sequence: CASSPPQSIEQYF. The CDR3 bases are TGTGCCAGCAGCCCCCCCCAGAGCATCGAGCAGTACTTC.

This clonotype was observed many times. The rearrangement joins TRBV11-3 to TRBJ2-7; D not certain. The germline V gene encodes CDR1 SGHNT and CDR2 YENEEA. This CDR3 region has 12 residues. Between the trimmed V and J ends, which lost 5 bases and 6 bases, there was a span of 11 bases. CDR3 amino acids: CASSRTNGEQYF. CDR3 DNA sequence: TGTGCCAGCAGCCGGACGAACGGCGAGCAGTACTTC.

This clonotype was observed a handful of times. V and J are TRBV10-3 and TRBJ2-1; TRBD2 is a possible D gene (5 bases). V lost 0 bases to trimming and J lost 10 bases, with 10 bases between them. The CDR3 totals 13 residues. Germline CDR1 is ENHRY and CDR2 is SYGVKD. In nucleotides, the CDR3 is TGTGCCATCAGTGAGTCGCTAGCCGGCGAGCAGTTCTTC. Encoded protein: CAISESLAGEQFF.

This clonotype turned up a few times. V is TRBV7-2 and J is TRBJ2-4; D gene ambiguous. Germline-derived CDR1 and CDR2 are SGHTA and FQGNSA. The ends were cut back, 0 bases at V and 5 bases at J, with 11 bases in the middle. This CDR3 is 15 amino acids long. CDR3 amino acids: CASSLARRQENIQYF. The CDR3 nucleotides read TGTGCCAGCAGCTTAGCGCGGCGGCAGGAAAACATTCAGTACTTC.

This clonotype was counted between two and nine times. The rearrangement joins TRBV19 to TRBJ1-1, with D hard to call. This CDR3 contains 14 residues. Trimming removed 7 bases at V and 3 bases at J, with 15 bases between. Germline-derived CDR1 and CDR2 are LNHDA and SQIVND (reference sequence). The CDR3 sequence is CASNELSPHTEAFF. The CDR3 DNA follows: TGTGCCAGTAACGAACTCAGCCCTCACACTGAAGCTTTCTTT.

This clonotype was seen more than once but under ten times. The chain employs TRBV20-1 and TRBJ1-5; TRBD1 agrees at 7 bases. From germline, CDR1 is DFQATT and CDR2 SNEGSKA (reference sequence). The CDR3 runs to 13 residues. After removal of 4 bases from V and 7 bases from J, the junction contained 7 bases not matched to a gene. The chain's CDR3 is CSATGTVLQPQHF. CDR3 sequence (DNA): TGCAGTGCTACCGGGACAGTATTACAGCCCCAGCATTTT.

The chain has TRBV11-1 and TRBJ1-1; D is ambiguous. This CDR3 contains 19 residues. Germline V gene data show CDR1 as SGHAT and CDR2 as FQDESV (reference sequence). V was cut by 1 base and J by 0 bases, with 21 bases left in between. This chain's CDR3 is CASSLGPHISSLMNTEAFF. As DNA, the CDR3 is TGTGCCAGCAGCTTAGGTCCACACATCAGCTCACTCATGAACACTGAAGCTTTCTTT. Variable domain in full (rest from reference TRBV11-1 and TRBJ1-1): EAEVAQSPRYKITEKSQAVAFWCDPISGHATLYWYRQILGQGPELLVQFQDESVVDDSQLPKDRFSAERLKGVDSTLKIQPAELGDSAMYLCASSLGPHISSLMNTEAFFGQGTRLTVV.

The V and J genes are TRBV15 and TRBJ2-3; tentative D call: TRBD2 (5 bases). The CDR3 loop spans 15 amino acids. CDR1 is LNHNV, CDR2 YYDKDF, per germline (reference sequence). Trimming pared 0 bases from V and 4 bases from J, leaving 11 bases between. The CDR3 is CATSRDLGLSDTQYF. CDR3 in DNA: TGTGCCACCAGCAGAGATCTTGGACTCTCAGATACGCAGTATTTT.

This chain links TRBV5-5 with TRBJ1-5, with D perhaps TRBD1 (5 bases). Per the germline V gene, CDR1 is SGHKS and CDR2 is YYEKEE (reference sequence). The CDR3 runs 15 residues. Between the trimmed V and J ends, which lost 4 bases and 5 bases, there was a span of 16 bases. In DNA, the CDR3 is TGTGCCAGCAGCCCGCGTACAGGCCTTGATCAGCCCCAGCATTTT. Its protein is CASSPRTGLDQPQHF.

This sequence joins TRBV4-2 and TRBJ2-3, with 8 nucleotides matching TRBD2. The CDR3 loop spans 17 amino acids. The V and J ends lost 0 bases and 1 base, in that order; junction bases with no gene match: 6. Germline CDR1 and CDR2: LGHNA and YNFKEQ. CDR3: CASSQDLTRGGTDTQYF. The CDR3 coding sequence is TGTGCCAGCAGCCAAGATCTAACGCGGGGGGGCACAGATACGCAGTATTTT.

This chain uses TRBV20-1 with TRBJ2-7, with D possibly TRBD2 on 7 matching bases. The germline V gene encodes CDR1 DFQATT and CDR2 SNEGSKA (reference sequence). The V and J ends lost 3 bases and 3 bases respectively, with 18 bases between them. This CDR3 is built from 15 residues. The CDR3 sequence: CSASPPRGANYEQYF. The CDR3 region has the DNA TGCAGTGCTAGCCCCCCACGGGGGGCAAACTACGAGCAGTACTTC.

This clonotype was counted between two and nine times. The chain combines TRBV7-9 with TRBJ1-1; 7 positions match TRBD1. The germline V gene encodes CDR1 SEHNR and CDR2 FQNEAQ (reference sequence). The V gene end was trimmed by 3 bases and the J gene end by 0 bases; junction bases not matched to a gene: 10. The CDR3 is 17 amino acids. CDR3 residues: CASSFSQGPPMNTEAFF. The DNA for the CDR3 is TGTGCCAGCAGCTTCTCACAGGGGCCGCCCATGAACACTGAAGCTTTCTTT.